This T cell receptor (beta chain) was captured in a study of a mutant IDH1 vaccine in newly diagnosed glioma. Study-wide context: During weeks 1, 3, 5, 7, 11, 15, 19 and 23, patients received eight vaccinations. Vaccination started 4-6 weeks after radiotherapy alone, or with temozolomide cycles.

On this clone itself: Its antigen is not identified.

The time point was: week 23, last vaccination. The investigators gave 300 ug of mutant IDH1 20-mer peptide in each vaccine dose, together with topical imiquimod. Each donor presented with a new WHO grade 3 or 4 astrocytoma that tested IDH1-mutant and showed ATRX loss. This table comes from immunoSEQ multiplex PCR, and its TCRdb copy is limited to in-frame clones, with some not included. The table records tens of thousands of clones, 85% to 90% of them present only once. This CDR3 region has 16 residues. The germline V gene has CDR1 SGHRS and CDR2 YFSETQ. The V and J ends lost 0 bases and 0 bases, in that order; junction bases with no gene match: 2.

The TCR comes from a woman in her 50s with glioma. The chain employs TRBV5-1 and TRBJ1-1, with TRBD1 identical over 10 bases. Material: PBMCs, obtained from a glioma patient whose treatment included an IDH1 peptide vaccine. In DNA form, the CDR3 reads TGCGCCAGCAGCTTGGTGACAGGGGGCATGAACACTGAAGCTTTCTTT. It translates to CASSLVTGGMNTEAFF.